The clone carrying this T cell receptor beta chain was detected a few times. This record comes from a study of shared clonotypes between healthy human individuals. A split of CD4+ cells into CD45RA+ naive and CD45RA-negative memory subsets was performed. Data came from immunoSEQ multiplex PCR; TCRdb stores just in-frame clones and leaves some out. The sample lists about 190,000 clones, 66% seen once, with over 9.5% in the top ten. The sequence derives from a man aged 30 to 45 in good health. Sequenced: memory CD4+ T cells sorted from blood. The subset: CD45RA-negative fraction.

CDR3 coding DNA: TGCGCCAGCACGGGTACGACCGGGACAACTTTCGAGCAGTACTTC. This gives the protein CASTGTTGTTFEQYF. The genes are TRBV5-1 and TRBJ2-7; tentatively, D is TRBD1 (6 bases). The germline V gene encodes CDR1 SGHRS and CDR2 YFSETQ. With 6 bases removed from V and 6 bases from J, the gap between germline ends came to 22 bases. The CDR3 runs to 15 residues. Full variable domain (rest looked up from reference TRBV5-1 and TRBJ2-7): KAGVTQTPRYLIKTRGQQVTLSCSPISGHRSVSWYQQTPGQGLQFLFEYFSETQRNKGNFPGRFSGRQFSNSRSEMNVSTLELGDSALYLCASTGTTGTTFEQYFGPGTRLTVT.